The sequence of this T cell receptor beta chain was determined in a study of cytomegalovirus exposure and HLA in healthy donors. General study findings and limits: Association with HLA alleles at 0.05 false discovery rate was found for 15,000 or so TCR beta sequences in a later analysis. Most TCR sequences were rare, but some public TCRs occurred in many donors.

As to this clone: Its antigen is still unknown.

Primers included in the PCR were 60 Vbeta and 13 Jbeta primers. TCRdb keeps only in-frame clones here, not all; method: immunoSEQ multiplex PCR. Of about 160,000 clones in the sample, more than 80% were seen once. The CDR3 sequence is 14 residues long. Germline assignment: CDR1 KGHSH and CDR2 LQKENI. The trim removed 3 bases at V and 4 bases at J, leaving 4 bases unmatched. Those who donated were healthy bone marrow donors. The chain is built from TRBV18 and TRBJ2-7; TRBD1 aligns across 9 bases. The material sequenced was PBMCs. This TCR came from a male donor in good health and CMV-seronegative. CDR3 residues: CASSPRDRVYEQYF. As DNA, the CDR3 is TGTGCCAGCTCACCTCGGGACAGGGTGTACGAGCAGTACTTC.